This T cell receptor beta chain came from a study of CD4 T cells in relation to SARS-CoV-2 and coronaviruses. The protocol was immunoSEQ multiplex PCR, while the TCRdb copy is restricted to in-frame clones and leaves out a portion. The sample carries over 25,000 clones, 60% to 85% recorded once. Only one count was recorded for this clone. Its antigen is not identified. Before the COVID-19 pandemic, during about 2011-2019, CD4+ T cells were taken from unexposed donors. Isolation of CD4+ T cells took place after roughly nine days in culture. As cell numbers allowed, unexposed-donor CD4+ T cells faced SARS-CoV-2 S/N and four cold-coronavirus spikes. Germline-derived CDR1 and CDR2 are MNHEY and SVGAGI. V lost 5 bases and J lost 8; bases outside the gene matches: 8. The CDR3 has 13 residues.

The genes are TRBV6-5 and TRBJ1-2; 7 nucleotides align to TRBD1. The clonotype was recovered from a human donor in good health. Sequenced material: CD4+ T cells from PBMCs, cultured in vitro. CDR3 coding DNA: TGTGCCAGCAGTACCACAGGGGTCGACGGCTACACCTTC. Translating gives CASSTTGVDGYTF.